The rows below give T cell receptor beta chains drawn from one sample of a study of T cells in Graves' hyperthyroidism and ophthalmopathy. TCRdb independently ran MiXCR on the multiplex PCR reads; one entry per CDR3 protein. This sample yields about 320,000 distinct CDR3 sequences, of which roughly 17% are seen a single time; approximately 31% belongs to the top ten. Material: blood. The source of these receptors is a young man with Graves' hyperthyroidism. Both conserved end residues are part of each CDR3. D genes are given only for firm matches. Expanded clones get a size class; other rows say once, few or many, or leave the size out.

>TRBV29-1|TRBJ2-1|-|-
TGCAGCGTCGCTTATGATGAGCAGTTCTTC
CSVAYDEQFF
>TRBV3-1|TRBJ2-5|-|few
TGTGCCAGCAGCCCCCCCGCGGAGGTACTACAAGAGACCCAGTACTTC
CASSPPAEVLQETQYF
>TRBV3-1|TRBJ1-1|-|many
TGTGCCAGCAGCCAAGAATATGGGGGCGCGGGCACTGAAGCTTTCTTT
CASSQEYGGAGTEAFF
>TRBV20-1|TRBJ2-3|-|once
TGCAGTGCTAGATCTTACAGCGGTGGGTTAATGGATACGCAGTATTTT
CSARSYSGGLMDTQYF
>TRBV29-1|TRBJ1-2|-|-
TGCAGCGTTGGAGGGCTCTCATGGTATGGCTACACCTTC
CSVGGLSWYGYTF
>TRBV6-1|TRBJ2-3|TRBD2|few
TGTGCCAGCAGTGTCCGTTGGACTAGCGGGAGCCGGGAAGATACGCAGTATTTT
CASSVRWTSGSREDTQYF
>TRBV12-3/TRBV12-4|TRBJ2-1|TRBD1|many
TGTGCCAGCAGTCCGACAGGGGTCCACAATGAGCAGTTCTTC
CASSPTGVHNEQFF
>TRBV6-1|TRBJ2-1|-|-
TGTGCCAGCAAGTACGCCCTCAATTTGGGATACAATGAGCAGTTCTTC
CASKYALNLGYNEQFF
>TRBV3-1|TRBJ1-2|-|-
TGTGCCAGCAGCCAGAGACGGACCTCCTATGGCTACACCTTC
CASSQRRTSYGYTF
>TRBV3-1|TRBJ2-2|-|many
TGTGCCAGCAGCCCCCAGGGGTGGTCCGGGGAGCTGTTTTTT
CASSPQGWSGELFF
>TRBV28|TRBJ2-3|TRBD2|-
TGTGCCAGCAGCGGGGATGAGCGGGAGGTGGCAGATACGCAGTATTTT
CASSGDEREVADTQYF
>TRBV20-1|TRBJ1-5|TRBD1|few
TGCAGTGCTAAACCGACAGGGGGAGGTCAGCCCCAGCATTTT
CSAKPTGGGQPQHF
>TRBV24-1|TRBJ1-5|-|-
TGTGCCACCAGTGGACGACATACAAACAATCAGCCCCAGCATTTT
CATSGRHTNNQPQHF
>TRBV9|TRBJ2-1|TRBD1|-
TGTGCCAGCAGCGTATTTTCTGGGACAGGGGGCTTAGTTGAGCAGTTCTTC
CASSVFSGTGGLVEQFF
>TRBV19|TRBJ2-3|-|-
TGTGCCAGTAGAAATTTCATAGGGGAGGGCACAGATACGCAGTATTTT
CASRNFIGEGTDTQYF
>TRBV5-1|TRBJ2-1|-|many
TGCGCCAGCAGCGTCCGGGACATCAGAGGGGAGCAGTTCTTC
CASSVRDIRGEQFF
>TRBV5-6|TRBJ2-5|-|-
TGTGCCAGCAGCTTGTATTCAGTCCAAGAGACCCAGTACTTC
CASSLYSVQETQYF
>TRBV12-3/TRBV12-4|TRBJ2-3|TRBD2|many
TGTGCCAGCAGTTCTCGGACTAGCGGGGACACAGATACGCAGTATTTT
CASSSRTSGDTDTQYF
>TRBV20-1|TRBJ1-4|-|-
TGCAGTGCTGTGTACAGGCCGAATGAAAAACTGTTTTTT
CSAVYRPNEKLFF
>TRBV10-3|TRBJ2-7|TRBD1|many
TGTGCCATCAGAAAAGAGAGGGACAGGGTAGACGAGCAGTACTTC
CAIRKERDRVDEQYF